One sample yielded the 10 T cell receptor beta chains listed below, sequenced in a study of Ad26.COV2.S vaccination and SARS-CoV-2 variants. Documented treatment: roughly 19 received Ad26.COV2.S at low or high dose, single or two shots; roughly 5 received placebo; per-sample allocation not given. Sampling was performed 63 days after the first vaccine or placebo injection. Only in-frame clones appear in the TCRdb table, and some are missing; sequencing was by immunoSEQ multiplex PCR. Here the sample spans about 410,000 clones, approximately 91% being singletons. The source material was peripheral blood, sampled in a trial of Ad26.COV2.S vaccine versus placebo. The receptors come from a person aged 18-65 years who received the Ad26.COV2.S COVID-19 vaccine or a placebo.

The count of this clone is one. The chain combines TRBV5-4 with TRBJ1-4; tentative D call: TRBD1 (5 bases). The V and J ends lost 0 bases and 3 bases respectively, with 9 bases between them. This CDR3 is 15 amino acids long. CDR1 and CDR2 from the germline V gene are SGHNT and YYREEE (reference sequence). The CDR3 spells CASSLGGGSNEKLFF. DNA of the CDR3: TGTGCCAGCAGCTTGGGGGGCGGATCTAATGAAAAACTGTTTTTT.

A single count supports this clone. The CDR3 nucleotides are TGTGCCACAGGGACTAGCGGGGGGGGTTATACGCAGTATTTT. Translation gives CATGTSGGGYTQYF. The chain uses TRBV27 and TRBJ2-3; 16 bases fit TRBD2. CDR3 length: 14 residues. J gave up 7 bases and V 10 bases, and 5 bases lay outside the gene matches. The germline gives CDR1 MNHEY, CDR2 SMNVEV (reference sequence).

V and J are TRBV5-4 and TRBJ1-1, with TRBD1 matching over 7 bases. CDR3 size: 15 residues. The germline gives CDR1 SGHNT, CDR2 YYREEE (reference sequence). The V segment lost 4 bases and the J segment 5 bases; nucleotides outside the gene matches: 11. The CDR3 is CASSRGRGRETEAFF. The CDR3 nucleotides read TGTGCCAGCAGCCGGGGTAGGGGGCGGGAAACTGAAGCTTTCTTT. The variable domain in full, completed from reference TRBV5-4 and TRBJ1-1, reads ETGVTQSPTHLIKTRGQQVTLRCSSQSGHNTVSWYQQALGQGPQFIFQYYREEENGRGNFPPRFSGLQFPNYSSELNVNALELDDSALYLCASSRGRGRETEAFFGQGTRLTVV.

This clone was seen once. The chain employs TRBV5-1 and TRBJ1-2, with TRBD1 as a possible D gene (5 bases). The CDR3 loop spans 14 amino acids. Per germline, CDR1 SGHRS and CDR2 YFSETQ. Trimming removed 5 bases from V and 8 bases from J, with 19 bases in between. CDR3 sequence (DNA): TGCGCCAGCAGGTTTGCTGTAGGGACGGACGGCTACACCTTC. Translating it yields CASRFAVGTDGYTF.

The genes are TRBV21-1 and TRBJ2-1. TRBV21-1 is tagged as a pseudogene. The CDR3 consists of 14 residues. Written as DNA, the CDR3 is TGTGCCAGCAGCAAAGGGAAGGAATCGGATGAGCAGTTCTTC. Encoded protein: CASSKGKESDEQFF.

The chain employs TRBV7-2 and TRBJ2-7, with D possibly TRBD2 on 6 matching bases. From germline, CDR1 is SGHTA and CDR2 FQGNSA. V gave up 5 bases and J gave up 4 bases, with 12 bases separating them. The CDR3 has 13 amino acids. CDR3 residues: CASSSGTQYEQYF. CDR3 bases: TGTGCCAGCAGCAGTGGGACTCAATACGAGCAGTACTTC.

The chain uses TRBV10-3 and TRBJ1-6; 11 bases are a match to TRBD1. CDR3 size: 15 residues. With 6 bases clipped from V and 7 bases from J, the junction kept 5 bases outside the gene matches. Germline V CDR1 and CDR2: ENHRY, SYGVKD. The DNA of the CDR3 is TGTGCCATCAGACGGGACAGGGGGGAGAATTCACCCCTCCACTTT. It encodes CAIRRDRGENSPLHF.

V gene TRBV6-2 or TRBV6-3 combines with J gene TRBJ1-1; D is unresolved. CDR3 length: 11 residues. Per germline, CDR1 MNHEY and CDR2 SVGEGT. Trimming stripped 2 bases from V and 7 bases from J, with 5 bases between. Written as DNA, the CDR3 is TGTGCCAGCAGTTACGGGCGTGAAGCTTTCTTT. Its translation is CASSYGREAFF.

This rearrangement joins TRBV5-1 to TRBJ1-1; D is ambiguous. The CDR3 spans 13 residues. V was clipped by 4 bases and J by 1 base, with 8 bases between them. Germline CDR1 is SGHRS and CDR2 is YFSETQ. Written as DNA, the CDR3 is TGCGCCAGCAGCATCCGGGGGAACACTGAAGCTTTCTTT. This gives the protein CASSIRGNTEAFF.

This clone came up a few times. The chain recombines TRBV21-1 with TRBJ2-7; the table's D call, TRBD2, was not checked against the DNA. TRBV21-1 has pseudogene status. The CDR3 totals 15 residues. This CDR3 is CASSCRLAGGYEQYF. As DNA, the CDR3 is TGTGCCAGCAGCTGTAGACTAGCGGGGGGGTACGAGCAGTACTTC.